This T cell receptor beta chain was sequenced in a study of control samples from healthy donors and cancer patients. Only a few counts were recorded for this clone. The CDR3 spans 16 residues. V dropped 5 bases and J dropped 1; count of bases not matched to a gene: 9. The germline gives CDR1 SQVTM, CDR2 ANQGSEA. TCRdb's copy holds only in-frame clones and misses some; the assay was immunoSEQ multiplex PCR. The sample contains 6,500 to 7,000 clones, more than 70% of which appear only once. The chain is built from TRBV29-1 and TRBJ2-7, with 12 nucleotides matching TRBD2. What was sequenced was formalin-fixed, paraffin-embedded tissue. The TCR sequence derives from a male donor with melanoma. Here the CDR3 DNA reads TGCAGCGTTTCGTCTAGCGGGGGGGCCATATCCTACGAGCAGTACTTC. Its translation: CSVSSSGGAISYEQYF.